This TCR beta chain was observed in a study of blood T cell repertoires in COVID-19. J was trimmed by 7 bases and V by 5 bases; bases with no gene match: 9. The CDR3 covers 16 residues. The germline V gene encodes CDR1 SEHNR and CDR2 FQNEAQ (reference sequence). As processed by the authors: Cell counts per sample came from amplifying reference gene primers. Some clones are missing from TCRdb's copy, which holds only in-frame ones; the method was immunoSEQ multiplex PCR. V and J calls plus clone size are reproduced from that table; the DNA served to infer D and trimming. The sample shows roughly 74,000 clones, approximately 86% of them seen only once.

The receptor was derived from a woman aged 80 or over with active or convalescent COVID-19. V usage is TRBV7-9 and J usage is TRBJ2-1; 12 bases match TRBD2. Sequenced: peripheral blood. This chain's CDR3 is CASSPSGRAISNEQFF. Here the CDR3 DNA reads TGTGCCAGCAGCCCTAGCGGGAGGGCCATAAGTAATGAGCAGTTCTTC.